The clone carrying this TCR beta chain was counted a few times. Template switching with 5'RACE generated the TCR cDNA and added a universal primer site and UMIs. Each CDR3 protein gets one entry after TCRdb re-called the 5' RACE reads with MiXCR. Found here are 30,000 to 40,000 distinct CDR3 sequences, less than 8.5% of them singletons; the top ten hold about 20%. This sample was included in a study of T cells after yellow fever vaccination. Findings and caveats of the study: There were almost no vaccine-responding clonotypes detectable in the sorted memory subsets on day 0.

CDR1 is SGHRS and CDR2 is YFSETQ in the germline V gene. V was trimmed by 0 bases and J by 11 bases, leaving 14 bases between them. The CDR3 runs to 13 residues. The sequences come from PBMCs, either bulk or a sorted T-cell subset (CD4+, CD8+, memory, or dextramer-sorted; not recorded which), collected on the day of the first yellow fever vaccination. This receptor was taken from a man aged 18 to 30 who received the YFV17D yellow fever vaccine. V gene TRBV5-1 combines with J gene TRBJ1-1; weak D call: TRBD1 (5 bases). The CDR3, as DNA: TGCGCCAGCAGCTTGGGGGTCACCAGGGAGGCTTTCTTT. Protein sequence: CASSLGVTREAFF.